Listed here are 4 T cell receptor beta chains from one sample, sequenced in a study of shared clonotypes between healthy human individuals. Profiling relied on immunoSEQ multiplex PCR, and the TCRdb table lists in-frame clones only, not all of them. The table includes approximately 1.5 million clones, approximately 98.5% detected once. The sequencing sample was made of naive CD4+ T cells sorted from blood. Sample subset: CD45RA+ positively selected. These receptors all come from a man aged 30 to 45 in good health.

As regards this clone: The sample has other DNA sequences that encode this CDR3 too. The rearrangement joins TRBV19 to TRBJ2-6; possible D gene TRBD1, 6 bases. Between the trimmed V and J ends, which lost 5 bases and 3 bases, there was a span of 11 bases. Germline assignment: CDR1 LNHDA and CDR2 SQIVND (reference sequence). The CDR3 loop spans 15 amino acids. The CDR3 nucleotides are TGTGCCAGTAGTGCTCAGGGGAGTGGGGCCAACGTCCTGACTTTC. It encodes CASSAQGSGANVLTF.

Concerning this clone itself: The same CDR3 is also encoded by other DNA sequences in this sample. J is TRBJ2-7 and V is TRBV6-6, with D possibly being TRBD2 (5 bases). This CDR3 contains 14 residues. CDR1 is MNHNY and CDR2 is SVGAGI in the germline V gene (reference sequence). V was shortened by 0 bases and J by 2 bases, with 8 bases between the two germline ends. The CDR3 sequence is CASSYSTGAYEQYF. In DNA form, the CDR3 reads TGTGCCAGCAGTTACTCGACCGGGGCCTACGAGCAGTACTTC.

The chain is built from TRBV18 and TRBJ1-5; no clear D gene. The CDR3 covers 12 residues. The germline gives CDR1 KGHSH, CDR2 LQKENI. V lost 2 bases and J 7 bases, leaving 6 bases between the germline ends. The chain's CDR3 is CASSPREQPQHF. Written as DNA, the CDR3 is TGTGCCAGCTCACCAAGAGAACAGCCCCAGCATTTT.

This chain joins TRBV7-8 and TRBJ1-4; 9 bases fit TRBD1. The trim removed 5 bases at V and 5 bases at J, leaving 6 bases unmatched. Germline lookup yields CDR1 SGHVS and CDR2 FQNEAQ. The CDR3 sequence is 15 residues long. The CDR3 here is CASSPGTGRNEKLFF. In DNA form, the CDR3 reads TGTGCCAGCAGCCCCGGGACAGGGAGGAATGAAAAACTGTTTTTT.